These 29 T cell receptor beta chains were sequenced from one sample in a study of CD4 T cells in relation to SARS-CoV-2 and coronaviruses. Unexposed donor CD4+ T cells date from about 2010-2018, before the COVID-19 pandemic. Isolation of CD4+ T cells took place after about 9 days in culture. Sequenced by immunoSEQ multiplex PCR; TCRdb stores in-frame clones only, minus some. The sample records about 23,000 clones, around 67% being singletons. These receptors are not linked to any known antigen. What was sequenced was CD4+ T cells from PBMCs, cultured in vitro. The receptors here all came from a human donor in good health.

This rearrangement joins TRBV6-5 to TRBJ2-1; 8 bases fit TRBD1. The CDR3 has 16 residues. V trimming: 0 bases; J trimming: 8 bases; junction bases outside the gene matches: 9. The V gene's germline CDR1 is MNHEY and CDR2 SVGAGI. The chain's CDR3 is CASSYSSRGRADEQFF. For the CDR3, the DNA is TGTGCCAGCAGTTACTCGAGCAGGGGGCGCGCGGATGAGCAGTTCTTC.

The chain links TRBV6-6 to TRBJ1-5; D is unclear. The CDR3 totals 14 residues. Germline V CDR1 and CDR2: MNHNY, SVGAGI (reference sequence). The V end was cut by 4 bases, the J end by 2 bases, with 9 bases between. Here the CDR3 DNA reads TGTGCCAGCAGTTTGGAGGTGGGCAATCAGCCCCAGCATTTT. Protein: CASSLEVGNQPQHF.

This clone was detected only once. V usage is TRBV6-5 and J usage is TRBJ1-3; no definite D call. Per germline, CDR1 MNHEY and CDR2 SVGAGI. The CDR3 loop spans 15 amino acids. V was pared by 10 bases and J by 0 bases, with 16 bases between. The chain's CDR3 is CATAAEHLSGNTIYF. The CDR3 DNA reads TGTGCCACGGCGGCAGAACACCTCTCTGGAAACACCATATATTTT.

In its sample, this clone was seen a few times. J is TRBJ2-1 and V is TRBV10-2; D is undetermined. Trimming stripped 6 bases from V and 9 bases from J, with 9 bases between. This CDR3 is built from 11 residues. Germline V gene sequence: CDR1 WSHSY, CDR2 SAAADI. The CDR3 DNA reads TGCGCCAGCAGCCACGCGATTGAGCAGTTCTTC. Translated: CASSHAIEQFF.

This clone occurred once. V is TRBV15 and J is TRBJ2-1; 13 bases map to TRBD2. This CDR3 is built from 16 residues. The J segment lost 4 bases and the V segment lost 3 bases, leaving 3 bases of the junction unmatched. From germline, CDR1 is LNHNV and CDR2 YYDKDF (reference sequence). The CDR3 loop is CATSSPTSGGYNEQFF. DNA for the CDR3: TGTGCCACCAGCAGTCCGACTAGCGGGGGGTACAATGAGCAGTTCTTC. Looking up the rest from reference TRBV15 and TRBJ2-1 gives the full variable domain: DAMVIQNPRYQVTQFGKPVTLSCSQTLNHNVMYWYQQKSSQAPKLLFHYYDKDFNNEADTPDNFQSRRPNTSFCFLDIRSPGLGDTAMYLCATSSPTSGGYNEQFFGPGTRLTVL.

V gene TRBV12-3 or TRBV12-4 combines with J gene TRBJ2-7; D call uncertain. There are 12 residues in the CDR3. Trimming pared 3 bases from V and 0 bases from J, leaving 3 bases between. The CDR3 bases are TGTGCCAGCAGTTTTTACTCCTACGAGCAGTACTTC. It codes for CASSFYSYEQYF.

The rearrangement joins TRBV5-6 to TRBJ1-1, with a possible D match to TRBD1 (6 bases). The CDR3 has 14 amino acids. V was shortened by 0 bases and J by 9 bases, with 15 bases between the two germline ends. The V gene's germline CDR1 is SGHDT and CDR2 YYEEEE. The CDR3 nucleotides read TGTGCCAGCAGCTTGGCCTCTTTTACAGGGAAAGCTTTCTTT. Translating gives CASSLASFTGKAFF. The complete variable domain, with remaining parts taken from reference TRBV5-6 and TRBJ1-1, reads DAGVTQSPTHLIKTRGQQVTLRCSPKSGHDTVSWYQQALGQGPQFIFQYYEEEERQRGNFPDRFSGHQFPNYSSELNVNALLLGDSALYLCASSLASFTGKAFFGQGTRLTVV.

The rearrangement links TRBV18 to TRBJ1-5; 8 bases map to TRBD1. The CDR3 has 14 amino acids. Germline trimming cut 5 bases from V and 2 bases from J; bases unmatched to any gene: 2. CDR1 and CDR2 (germline): KGHSH, LQKENI. The chain's CDR3 is CASSLTGGNQPQHF. The CDR3 bases are TGTGCCAGCTCATTGACAGGGGGCAATCAGCCCCAGCATTTT.

This clone came up once. The chain has TRBV18 and TRBJ2-5; no reliable D call. The CDR3 is made up of 16 amino acids. The V gene lost 3 bases and the J gene lost 3 bases, with 17 bases spanning the gap. Germline CDR1 KGHSH, CDR2 LQKENI. CDR3 amino acids: CASSPQRSLEKETQYF. The CDR3 nucleotides are TGTGCCAGCTCACCGCAGAGAAGCCTCGAAAAAGAGACCCAGTACTTC.

V gene TRBV5-6 combines with J gene TRBJ2-7; the match to TRBD1 covers 10 bases. The junction had 3 bases not matched to a gene; V was cut back by 2 bases and J by 4 bases. CDR1 is SGHDT, CDR2 YYEEEE, per germline. The CDR3 is made up of 14 amino acids. CDR3 sequence reads: CASSFVDRGYEQYF. The CDR3 nucleotides read TGTGCCAGCAGCTTTGTGGACAGGGGGTACGAGCAGTACTTC.

J is TRBJ2-5 and V is TRBV3-1 (or the pseudogene TRBV3-2), with D uncertain. Germline V gene data show CDR1 as LGHDT and CDR2 as YNNKEL (reference sequence). The ends were cut back, 0 bases at V and 2 bases at J, with 7 bases in the middle. The CDR3 totals 14 residues. The CDR3 coding sequence is TGTGCCAGCAGCCAAGAGGGTCAGCAAGAGACCCAGTACTTC. Amino acids: CASSQEGQQETQYF.

The chain links TRBV6-4 to TRBJ2-4, with D unresolved. CDR1 and CDR2 from the germline V gene are MRHNA and SNTAGT. This CDR3 spans 14 amino acids. Trimming took off 3 bases at V and 9 bases at J, with 15 bases between the two ends. In DNA, the CDR3 is TGTGCCAGCAGTGAGGCTGGGGATGGTAGCATTCAGTACTTC. Translation: CASSEAGDGSIQYF.

CDR3 DNA: TGTGCCAGCAGCCGAAGACCGGGACAGGGAAACTACGAGCAGTACTTC. It codes for CASSRRPGQGNYEQYF. The rearrangement joins TRBV28 to TRBJ2-7; 9 nucleotides align to TRBD1. The CDR3 loop spans 16 amino acids. Germline trimming cut 6 bases from V and 3 bases from J; bases unmatched to any gene: 12. Germline CDR1 is MDHEN and CDR2 is SYDVKM.

This chain uses TRBV7-3 with TRBJ2-3; possible D gene TRBD1, 6 bases. Deletions cut 4 bases from V and 3 bases from J, with 11 bases between. The CDR3 length is 14 residues. Germline lookup yields CDR1 SGHTA and CDR2 FQGTGA. The CDR3 DNA reads TGTGCCAGCAGCTCCAGGGGACGAACAGATACGCAGTATTTT. Residues: CASSSRGRTDTQYF.

The chain couples TRBV6-6 to TRBJ1-2; tentatively, D is TRBD1 (6 bases). Per the germline V gene, CDR1 is MNHNY and CDR2 is SVGAGI (reference sequence). V lost 10 bases and J lost 7, with 19 bases in between. This CDR3 comprises 13 residues. In nucleotides, the CDR3 is TGTGCCAACCAAGCCCACCAGGGGTCTGGCTACACCTTC. Its protein is CANQAHQGSGYTF.

V gene TRBV7-2 combines with J gene TRBJ1-3; 10 nucleotides agree with TRBD1. Germline values: CDR1 SGHTA, CDR2 FQGNSA. This CDR3 contains 15 residues. The V gene end was trimmed by 0 bases and the J gene end by 9 bases; junction bases not matched to a gene: 5. The CDR3 bases are TGTGCCAGCAGCTTAGCTCGGACAGGGGGAGGCACCATATATTTT. As protein: CASSLARTGGGTIYF.

This chain connects TRBV2 to TRBJ2-2, with 8 positions matching TRBD1. The germline CDR1 and CDR2 sequences are SNHLY and FYNNEI. The CDR3 is 12 amino acids. V dropped 10 bases and J dropped 6; count of bases not matched to a gene: 4. The CDR3 DNA reads TGTGCCAACGACAGGGGCGCCGGGGAGCTGTTTTTT. Its translation: CANDRGAGELFF.

In its sample, this clone is large. Here the CDR3 DNA reads TGTGCCAGCAGCTTCGCGGGCAACTCCTACGAGCAGTACTTC. Amino acid sequence: CASSFAGNSYEQYF. The chain combines TRBV5-5 with TRBJ2-7; weak D call: TRBD2 (5 bases). This CDR3 comprises 14 residues. The V end lost 2 bases, the J end lost 0 bases, and 9 bases lay between the germline ends. CDR1 SGHKS and CDR2 YYEKEE come from the germline V gene (reference sequence). Variable domain in full (rest from reference TRBV5-5 and TRBJ2-7): DAGVTQSPTHLIKTRGQQVTLRCSPISGHKSVSWYQQVLGQGPQFIFQYYEKEERGRGNFPDRFSARQFPNYSSELNVNALLLGDSALYLCASSFAGNSYEQYFGPGTRLTVT.

CDR3 amino acids: CASGPAGTFPANEQFF. CDR3 in DNA: TGTGCCAGCGGCCCCGCTGGGACGTTCCCGGCCAATGAGCAGTTCTTC. The chain uses TRBV28 and TRBJ2-1; D possibly uses TRBD1 or TRBD2 (5 bases each). Trimming pared 8 bases from V and 6 bases from J, leaving 23 bases between. The germline gives CDR1 MDHEN, CDR2 SYDVKM. The CDR3 has 16 residues. The full variable domain, rest sourced from reference TRBV28 and TRBJ2-1, is DVKVTQSSRYLVKRTGEKVFLECVQDMDHENMFWYRQDPGLGLRLIYFSYDVKMKEKGDIPEGYSVSREKKERFSLILESASTNQTSMYLCASGPAGTFPANEQFFGPGTRLTVL.

The chain links TRBV27 to TRBJ1-5; a possible D gene is TRBD1 (6 bases). Trimming cost V 5 bases and J 4 bases, with 12 bases left between them. The CDR3 is 14 amino acids. Germline loops: CDR1 MNHEY, CDR2 SMNVEV (reference sequence). This CDR3 reads CASSLGGPNQPQHF. In DNA form, the CDR3 reads TGTGCCAGCAGTCTAGGGGGTCCGAATCAGCCCCAGCATTTT.

CDR3 in DNA: TGTGCCAGCAGCTTAGAGGGCGGGAGAGTCTACGAGCAGTACTTC. As protein: CASSLEGGRVYEQYF. This rearrangement joins TRBV11-2 to TRBJ2-7; 7 bases fit TRBD2. The V and J ends lost 0 bases and 3 bases, in that order; junction bases with no gene match: 5. This CDR3 has 15 amino acids. Looked up from germline, CDR1 is SGHAT and CDR2 is FQNNGV.

The J gene is TRBJ2-1, the V gene TRBV9, with D unclear. Between the trimmed V and J ends, which lost 3 bases and 9 bases, there was a span of 13 bases. Germline values: CDR1 SGDLS, CDR2 YYNGEE. This CDR3 region has 13 residues. CDR3 sequence: CASSGRLWGEQFF. Here the CDR3 DNA reads TGTGCCAGCAGCGGCCGCCTATGGGGTGAGCAGTTCTTC.

This clone was picked up a small number of times. The J gene is TRBJ1-2, the V gene TRBV6-5, with D unclear. The CDR3 length is 12 residues. Trimming took 9 bases from V and 4 from J, leaving 12 bases between them. CDR1 and CDR2 (germline): MNHEY, SVGAGI. CDR3 sequence reads: CASGVESYGYTF. The CDR3 DNA is TGTGCCAGTGGGGTTGAGAGCTATGGCTACACCTTC.

This rearrangement joins TRBV9 to TRBJ2-7; 11 nucleotides line up with TRBD2. Per the germline V gene, CDR1 is SGDLS and CDR2 is YYNGEE. CDR3 length equals 15 residues. The trim removed 4 bases at V and 3 bases at J, leaving 6 bases unmatched. The CDR3 region has the DNA TGTGCCAGCAGCCCTACTAGCGGGAGACTCTACGAGCAGTACTTC. Translating it yields CASSPTSGRLYEQYF.

J is TRBJ1-3 and V is TRBV9, with TRBD1 as a possible D gene (5 bases). From germline, CDR1 is SGDLS and CDR2 YYNGEE. This CDR3 has 16 residues. V lost 0 bases, J lost 2 bases, and 12 bases lay in between. The CDR3 sequence: CASSVEWRQPGNTIYF. CDR3 bases: TGTGCCAGCAGCGTAGAATGGCGACAGCCTGGAAACACCATATATTTT.

This sequence joins TRBV20-1 and TRBJ2-5; 10 bases align to TRBD2. V trimming: 3 bases; J trimming: 1 base; junction bases outside the gene matches: 5. The CDR3 is 15 amino acids. CDR1 and CDR2 from the germline V gene are DFQATT and SNEGSKA (reference sequence). The DNA for the CDR3 is TGCAGTGCTAGTTCGGCTAGCGGGGGCCAAGAGACCCAGTACTTC. It yields the protein CSASSASGGQETQYF.

The chain couples TRBV24-1 to TRBJ1-2; D is ambiguous. Per germline, CDR1 KGHDR and CDR2 SFDVKD. The length of the CDR3 is 12 residues. V gave up 10 bases and J gave up 8 bases, with 16 bases separating them. CDR3 coding DNA: TGTGCCACTTCTGAGATAGGCCTCGGCTACACCTTC. This encodes CATSEIGLGYTF.

V gene TRBV10-3 combines with J gene TRBJ2-5; a weak D match, TRBD2 (5 bases). The CDR3 is made up of 14 amino acids. The germline V gene has CDR1 ENHRY and CDR2 SYGVKD. V was pared by 4 bases and J by 7 bases, with 16 bases between. In nucleotides, the CDR3 is TGTGCCATCAGTGGGGCTAGCAGTTCGGGGACCCAGTACTTC. As protein: CAISGASSSGTQYF.

This chain joins TRBV6-5 and TRBJ1-1, with 8 bases fitting TRBD1. The length of the CDR3 is 14 residues. Unmatched junction bases numbered 8, after V lost 0 bases and J lost 11 bases. Germline-derived CDR1 and CDR2 are MNHEY and SVGAGI. CDR3 sequence (DNA): TGTGCCAGCAGTTACTCAGAAGTTCAGGGGGCGGCTTTCTTT. Its translation is CASSYSEVQGAAFF.